This T cell receptor beta chain was recovered during a study of cytomegalovirus exposure and HLA in healthy donors. Points from the study as a whole: CMV serostatus was the sole immune exposure data available. Researchers catalogued approximately 160 TCR beta chains as cytomegalovirus-associated.

Comment on this clone: Antigen unknown.

CDR3 size: 13 residues. From germline, CDR1 is SQVTM and CDR2 ANQGSEA. The ends were cut back, 5 bases at V and 3 bases at J, with 8 bases in the middle. The PCR was carried out with 60 Vbeta primers and 13 Jbeta primers. Method: immunoSEQ multiplex PCR; TCRdb's copy keeps in-frame clones and lacks some. This table holds approximately 150,000 clones, 50% to 75% found once. This sequence originates from a woman in her fifties or sixties in good health and CMV-seropositive. The chain is built from TRBV29-1 and TRBJ2-6; D is ambiguous. Input material: PBMCs. CDR3 sequence: CSVQVGGANVLTF. The CDR3 DNA is TGCAGCGTTCAGGTTGGTGGGGCCAACGTCCTGACTTTC.